This record concerns one T cell receptor beta chain sequence. Its antigen is unknown. The data originate from a study of cytomegalovirus exposure and HLA in healthy donors. Study at large: Tens of millions of unique TCRs, all from HLA-typed donors, were included in an early release of the data.

Study results and caveats: Several of the most significant clusters were apparently associated with common viral pathogens in a later analysis.

Though probably carrying unrecorded immune exposures, donors were nominally healthy at sampling. Primers for the PCR totalled 60 Vbeta and 13 Jbeta. Repertoires were generated with immunoSEQ multiplex PCR, while TCRdb's copy carries only in-frame clones and drops some. Found here are about 100,000 clones, roughly 69% of them singletons; the top ten hold 2% to 3%. This sequence was found in a man aged 50-59 years in good health and CMV-seropositive. The sequencing input was PBMCs.

The CDR3, as DNA: TGCAGCGCCAGGGGGAACACTGAAGCTTTCTTT. This gives the protein CSARGNTEAFF. The chain recombines TRBV29-1 with TRBJ1-1; a possible D gene is TRBD1 (6 bases). The CDR3 runs 11 residues. CDR1 SQVTM and CDR2 ANQGSEA come from the germline V gene. V lost 7 bases and J lost 1, with 7 bases in between.